The 10 T cell receptor beta chains below all came from one sample that was sequenced in a study of response to subunit inactivated influenza vaccine. TCRdb reprocessed the RT-PCR reads with MiXCR, giving one entry per CDR3 protein. The repertoire holds just under 550,000 distinct CDR3 sequences, with around a quarter as singletons. The sample was also linked to a second study, of T cells expressing NK-cell markers. That study reports: Template switching by 5'RACE with UMIs generated the TCR beta cDNA.

This material consisted of CD4+ T cells sorted from PBMCs, taken about 13 days after vaccination. Receptors originate from a man aged 45 to 65 who received an inactivated influenza vaccine.

J is TRBJ2-7 and V is TRBV7-9, with D perhaps assigned TRBD1 or TRBD2 (6 bases each). Germline V gene sequence: CDR1 SEHNR, CDR2 FQNEAQ (reference sequence). The V end was cut by 5 bases, the J end by 6 bases, with 20 bases between. CDR3 length: 15 amino acids. The CDR3: CASSIKGGRSAEQYF. The CDR3 nucleotides are TGTGCCAGCAGCATCAAAGGGGGGCGATCGGCCGAGCAGTACTTC.

The chain carries TRBV7-9 and TRBJ1-6, with D unresolved. The germline V gene has CDR1 SEHNR and CDR2 FQNEAQ (reference sequence). This CDR3 has 13 residues. V was cut by 0 bases and J by 10 bases, with 7 bases left in between. In DNA form, the CDR3 reads TGTGCCAGCAGCTTAGCGTTGTGGTCACCCCTCCACTTT. Translating gives CASSLALWSPLHF.

This clonotype appeared a few times. The chain employs TRBV7-8 and TRBJ1-2; D is uncertain. The germline V and J ends were trimmed by 4 bases and 2 bases, with 11 bases remaining between them. This CDR3 has 14 residues. CDR1 is SGHVS and CDR2 is FQNEAQ in the germline V gene. The CDR3: CASSSGTENYGYTF. Here the CDR3 DNA reads TGTGCCAGCAGCTCAGGTACAGAGAACTATGGCTACACCTTC.

The chain combines TRBV20-1 with TRBJ2-2; a possible D gene is TRBD2 (6 bases). The V end lost 3 bases, the J end lost 1 base, and 9 bases lay between the germline ends. This CDR3 comprises 14 residues. In germline, CDR1 is DFQATT, CDR2 SNEGSKA (reference sequence). The CDR3 spells CSARDYLNTGELFF. As DNA, the CDR3 is TGCAGTGCTAGGGACTACCTGAACACCGGGGAGCTGTTTTTT.

The table lists this clonotype with a few counts. This chain uses TRBV6-6 with TRBJ1-5; D is unclear. The V gene lost 4 bases and the J gene lost 10 bases, with 11 bases spanning the gap. Germline CDR1 reads MNHNY; CDR2 reads SVGAGI (reference sequence). The CDR3 totals 12 residues. CDR3 in amino acids: CASSSADRPQHF. CDR3 in DNA: TGTGCCAGCAGTTCGGCCGACCGACCCCAGCATTTT.

In DNA form, the CDR3 reads TGTGCCAGCAACCCGGGCCTACGACCAGATACGCAGTATTTT. Protein: CASNPGLRPDTQYF. The J gene is TRBJ2-3, the V gene TRBV6-1; D remains ambiguous. CDR1 and CDR2 from the germline V gene are MNHNS and SASEGT. V lost 7 bases, J lost 4 bases, and 15 bases lay in between. The CDR3 spans 14 residues.

The V and J genes are TRBV9 and TRBJ2-2; 7 bases fit TRBD2. Unmatched junction bases numbered 6, after V lost 0 bases and J lost 4 bases. Germline V lookup: CDR1 SGDLS, CDR2 YYNGEE. The CDR3 length is 16 residues. The chain's CDR3 is CASSVGGRTLTGELFF. The CDR3, as DNA: TGTGCCAGCAGCGTAGGCGGGAGAACTCTCACCGGGGAGCTGTTTTTT.

This rearrangement joins TRBV20-1 to TRBJ2-7; 10 nucleotides agree with TRBD1. Germline V CDR1 and CDR2: DFQATT, SNEGSKA (reference sequence). The length of the CDR3 is 14 residues. With V trimmed by 4 bases and J by 4 bases, 7 bases remained unmatched. The CDR3, as DNA: TGCAGTGCTAATACCGGGACAGGGGTGTACGAGCAGTACTTC. This encodes CSANTGTGVYEQYF.

The chain recombines TRBV30 with TRBJ2-4; 15 positions agree with TRBD2. With V trimmed by 2 bases and J by 1 base, 6 bases remained unmatched. CDR1 is GTSNPN, CDR2 SVGIG, per germline (reference sequence). This CDR3 contains 18 residues. The CDR3 sequence is CAWSWTSGGGRAKNIQYF. In DNA, the CDR3 is TGTGCCTGGAGTTGGACTAGCGGGGGGGGTAGGGCCAAAAACATTCAGTACTTC.

This clonotype has only a few counts. This rearrangement joins TRBV20-1 to TRBJ2-7, with a tentative D call TRBD1 (5 bases). The V end lost 1 base, the J end lost 4 bases, and 14 bases lay between the germline ends. The germline gives CDR1 DFQATT, CDR2 SNEGSKA (reference sequence). This CDR3 contains 14 residues. The CDR3 is CSARGTRKEYEQYF. CDR3 DNA sequence: TGCAGTGCTAGAGGGACACGGAAGGAATACGAGCAGTACTTC.